These T cell receptor beta chains were read from a single sample in a study of lymphopenia after photon versus proton radiotherapy. The table came from immunoSEQ multiplex PCR; TCRdb's copy has only in-frame clones and leaves some out. The data show about 30,000 clones, with about 93% seen just once and just over 0.7% held by the top ten. The sequences come from peripheral blood, collected from a patient treated with photon-based radiotherapy. These receptors all stem from a woman aged 45-59 years with cholangiocarcinoma. CDR3s include the opening cysteine and the closing phenylalanine or tryptophan. The D gene is left open where the match is weak. Only some rows state a clone size, as once, few, many or a class for expanded clones.

v_call	j_call	d_call	clone_size	cdr3_aa	cdr3_nt
TRBV6-5	TRBJ2-1	TRBD2	-	CASRTSGSYNEQFF	TGTGCCAGCAGAACTAGCGGCTCCTACAATGAGCAGTTCTTC
TRBV4-1	TRBJ2-3	-	once	CASSQDGGITDTQYF	TGCGCCAGCAGCCAAGACGGGGGAATCACAGATACGCAGTATTTT
TRBV5-1	TRBJ1-3	TRBD1	-	CASSPGGTGLPHGTIYF	TGCGCCAGCAGCCCGGGCGGGACAGGTCTCCCCCATGGCACCATATATTTT
TRBV6-6	TRBJ2-5	TRBD2	-	CASSYGRAQETQYF	TGTGCCAGCAGTTACGGGAGGGCCCAAGAGACCCAGTACTTC
TRBV6-6	TRBJ1-3	TRBD1	once	CASTEGQGAGNTIYF	TGTGCCAGCACCGAGGGACAGGGGGCTGGAAACACCATATATTTT
TRBV30	TRBJ1-2	-	-	CAWSHLRGNYGYTF	TGTGCCTGGAGCCACCTCCGGGGGAACTATGGCTACACCTTC
TRBV10-2	TRBJ2-7	-	-	CASTPGDPRLLFFDEQYF	TGCGCCAGCACCCCGGGCGATCCGCGGCTGCTTTTTTTTGACGAGCAGTACTTC
TRBV7-2	TRBJ2-6	-	-	CASSLAVAANVLTF	TGTGCCAGCAGCTTAGCTGTTGCGGCCAACGTCCTGACTTTC
TRBV9	TRBJ1-2	-	-	CASSFFDSTRANYGYTF	TGTGCCAGCAGCTTTTTTGACAGCACGAGGGCTAACTATGGCTACACCTTC
TRBV19	TRBJ1-1	-	-	CASSISGVSTEAFF	TGTGCCAGTAGTATTTCGGGTGTAAGCACTGAAGCTTTCTTT
TRBV6-1	TRBJ1-1	-	-	CASTWSGSPEAFF	TGTGCCAGCACTTGGTCGGGTAGCCCTGAAGCTTTCTTT
TRBV4-1	TRBJ2-7	-	-	CASSQDLPGRVNVYEQYF	TGCGCCAGCAGCCAAGACCTCCCCGGGCGGGTGAACGTCTACGAGCAGTACTTC
TRBV7-9	TRBJ1-4	-	-	CASSLGDRSPYADEKLFF	TGTGCCAGCAGCTTAGGTGACAGGAGCCCCTATGCGGATGAAAAACTGTTTTTT
TRBV4-3	TRBJ1-1	-	-	CASSQTYYRESNTEAFF	TGCGCCAGCAGCCAGACTTACTACAGGGAATCGAACACTGAAGCTTTCTTT
TRBV13	TRBJ2-2	-	-	CASSLRTGELFF	TGTGCCAGCAGTTTAAGAACTGGGGAGCTGTTTTTT
TRBV29-1	TRBJ1-2	TRBD1	-	CSVDRDRGQDGYTF	TGCAGCGTTGACCGCGACAGGGGGCAAGATGGCTACACCTTC
TRBV4-3	TRBJ1-6	-	-	CASSQVLEGYNSPLHF	TGCGCCAGCAGCCAAGTCCTCGAGGGATATAATTCACCCCTCCACTTT
TRBV7-2	TRBJ1-2	-	-	CASSNRTARYGYTF	TGTGCCAGCAGCAATAGGACCGCCCGCTATGGCTACACCTTC
TRBV9	TRBJ2-7	-	-	CASSVGVTSGYEQYF	TGTGCCAGCAGCGTAGGTGTAACGTCCGGCTACGAGCAGTACTTC
TRBV10-3	TRBJ1-1	TRBD1	-	CAIRGQGAGYTEAFF	TGTGCCATCAGGGGACAGGGTGCGGGTTACACTGAAGCTTTCTTT
TRBV19	TRBJ1-1	-	-	CASSRQGRNTEAFF	TGTGCCAGTAGTAGGCAGGGACGGAACACTGAAGCTTTCTTT
TRBV18	TRBJ2-5	-	-	CASSTSQETQYF	TGTGCCAGCTCAACTTCCCAAGAGACCCAGTACTTC
TRBV7-9	TRBJ2-3	-	-	CASSLGVRETDTQYF	TGTGCCAGCAGCTTAGGGGTGAGGGAGACAGATACGCAGTATTTT
TRBV6-1	TRBJ1-1	-	-	CASLGNTEAFF	TGTGCCAGCCTCGGGAACACTGAAGCTTTCTTT
TRBV7-9	TRBJ1-2	TRBD1	-	CASSPGTANYGYTF	TGTGCCAGCAGTCCCGGGACAGCTAACTATGGCTACACCTTC
TRBV5-1	TRBJ2-7	-	-	CASSLVQGIDEQYF	TGCGCCAGCAGCTTGGTGCAGGGAATCGACGAGCAGTACTTC
TRBV10-3	TRBJ2-1	-	-	CAISGRGGPIRNEQFF	TGTGCCATCAGCGGAAGGGGGGGCCCGATTCGCAATGAGCAGTTCTTC
TRBV5-5	TRBJ1-2	TRBD1	-	CASSPQGGIIINYGYTF	TGTGCCAGCAGCCCACAGGGGGGCATAATAATTAACTATGGCTACACCTTC
TRBV29-1	TRBJ2-2	-	-	CSVEEGAGFSGELFF	TGCAGCGTTGAAGAGGGGGCGGGGTTCTCCGGGGAGCTGTTTTTT
TRBV9	TRBJ1-1	-	-	CASSWDGSTEAFF	TGTGCCAGCAGTTGGGACGGATCAACTGAAGCTTTCTTT
TRBV13	TRBJ2-5	TRBD2	-	CASSSTSGGWGETQYF	TGTGCCAGCAGCTCTACTAGCGGGGGCTGGGGAGAGACCCAGTACTTC
TRBV6-1	TRBJ2-5	-	-	CASSVTGKETQYF	TGTGCCAGCAGTGTTACGGGAAAGGAGACCCAGTACTTC
TRBV2	TRBJ1-1	-	once	CATRFGGATNTEAFF	TGTGCCACCCGTTTTGGGGGGGCCACGAACACTGAAGCTTTCTTT
TRBV27	TRBJ1-1	TRBD1	-	CASSFTPGQGNTEAFF	TGTGCCAGCAGTTTTACCCCCGGACAGGGGAACACTGAAGCTTTCTTT
TRBV15	TRBJ1-1	-	-	CATSVGLSGGNTEAFF	TGTGCCACCAGCGTCGGGCTATCCGGGGGGAACACTGAAGCTTTCTTT
TRBV9	TRBJ2-3	-	-	CASSVEFDGGAQYF	TGTGCCAGCAGCGTAGAGTTTGACGGAGGGGCGCAGTATTTT
TRBV7-6	TRBJ2-3	TRBD2	-	CASSWRGRVLGLAGAHTDTQYF	TGTGCCAGCAGCTGGAGAGGTCGAGTTCTAGGACTAGCGGGGGCCCACACAGATACGCAGTATTTT
TRBV29-1	TRBJ2-1	TRBD1	-	CSVKRQGMGEQFF	TGCAGCGTTAAGAGACAGGGGATGGGTGAGCAGTTCTTC
TRBV12-5	TRBJ1-4	TRBD1	-	CASGLKTNRGGEKLFF	TGTGCTAGTGGTTTGAAGACTAACAGGGGAGGCGAAAAACTGTTTTTT
TRBV19	TRBJ1-1	-	-	CASSARVLTEAFF	TGTGCCAGTAGTGCCAGGGTGCTCACTGAAGCTTTCTTT
TRBV6-1	TRBJ1-4	-	-	CASSRDGPREKLFF	TGTGCCAGCAGTCGGGACGGTCCTAGGGAAAAACTGTTTTTT